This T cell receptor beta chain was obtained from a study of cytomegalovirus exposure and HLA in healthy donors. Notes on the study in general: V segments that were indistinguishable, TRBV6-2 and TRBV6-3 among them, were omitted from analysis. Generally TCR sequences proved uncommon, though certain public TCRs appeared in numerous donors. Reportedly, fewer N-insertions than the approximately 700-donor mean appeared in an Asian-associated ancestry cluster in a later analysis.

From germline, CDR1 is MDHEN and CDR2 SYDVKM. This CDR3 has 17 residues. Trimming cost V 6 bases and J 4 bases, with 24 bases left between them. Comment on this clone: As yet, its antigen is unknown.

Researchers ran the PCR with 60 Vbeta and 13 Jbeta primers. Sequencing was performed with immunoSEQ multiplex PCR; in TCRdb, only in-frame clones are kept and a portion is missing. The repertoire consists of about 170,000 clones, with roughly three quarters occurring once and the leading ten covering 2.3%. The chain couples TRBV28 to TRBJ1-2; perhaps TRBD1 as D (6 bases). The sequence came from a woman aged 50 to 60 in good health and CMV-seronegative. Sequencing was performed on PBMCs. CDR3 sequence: CASSREGVTKRSYGYTF. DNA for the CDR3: TGTGCCAGCAGCCGAGAGGGGGTCACGAAGAGATCCTATGGCTACACCTTC.